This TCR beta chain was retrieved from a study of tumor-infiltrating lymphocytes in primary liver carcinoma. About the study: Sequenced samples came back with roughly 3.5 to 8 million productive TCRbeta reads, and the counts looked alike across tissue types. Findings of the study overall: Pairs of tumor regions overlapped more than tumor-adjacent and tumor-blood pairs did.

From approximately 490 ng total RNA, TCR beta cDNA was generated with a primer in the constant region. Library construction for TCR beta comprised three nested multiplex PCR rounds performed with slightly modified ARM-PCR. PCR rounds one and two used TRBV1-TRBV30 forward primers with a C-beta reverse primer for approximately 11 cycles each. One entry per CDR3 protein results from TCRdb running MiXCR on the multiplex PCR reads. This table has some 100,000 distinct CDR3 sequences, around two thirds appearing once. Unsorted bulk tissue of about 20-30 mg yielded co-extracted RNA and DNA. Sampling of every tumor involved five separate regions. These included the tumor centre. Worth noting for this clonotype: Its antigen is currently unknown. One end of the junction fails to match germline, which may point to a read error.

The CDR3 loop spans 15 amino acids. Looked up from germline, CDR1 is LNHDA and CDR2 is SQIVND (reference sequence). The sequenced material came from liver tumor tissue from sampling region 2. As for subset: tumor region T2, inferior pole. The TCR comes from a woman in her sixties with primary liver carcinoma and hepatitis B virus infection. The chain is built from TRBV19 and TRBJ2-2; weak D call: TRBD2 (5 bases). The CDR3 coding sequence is TGTGCCAGTAGTATAGTCGGGCCCCTCACCGGGAAGCTGTTTTTT. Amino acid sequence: CASSIVGPLTGKLFF. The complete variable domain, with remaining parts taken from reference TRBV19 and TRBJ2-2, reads DGGITQSPKYLFRKEGQNVTLSCEQNLNHDAMYWYRQDPGQGLRLIYYSQIVNDFQKGDIAEGYSVSREKKESFPLTVTSAQKNPTAFYLCASSIVGPLTGKLFFGEGSRLTVL.